These 15 T cell receptor beta chains originate from one sample sequenced in a study of T cell responses to AZD1222 COVID-19 vaccine. The table came from immunoSEQ multiplex PCR; TCRdb's copy has only in-frame clones and leaves some out. This table has approximately 150,000 clones, about 90% appearing once. The sample in question was peripheral blood, obtained 28 days after the second AZD1222 dose. These receptors originate from an adult who received the AZD1222 COVID-19 vaccine.

V usage is TRBV6-2 or TRBV6-3 and J usage is TRBJ1-5; D uncertain. V lost 2 bases to trimming and J lost 0 bases, with 11 bases between them. Germline V gene sequence: CDR1 MNHEY, CDR2 SVGEGT. This CDR3 comprises 16 residues. The CDR3 coding sequence is TGTGCCAGCAGTTACGGAGGCGGTAATAGCAATCAGCCCCAGCATTTT. Translation gives CASSYGGGNSNQPQHF.

The chain employs TRBV25-1 and TRBJ2-1; 10 nucleotides line up with TRBD2. Germline CDR1 and CDR2: MGHDK and SYGVNS. The CDR3 is made up of 15 amino acids. Unmatched junction bases numbered 4, after V lost 3 bases and J lost 5 bases. CDR3 DNA sequence: TGTGCCAGCAGTGAGGGACTAGCGTACGACAATGAGCAGTTCTTC. It specifies CASSEGLAYDNEQFF.

This chain connects TRBV6-5 to TRBJ2-7, with 10 bases lining up with TRBD2. V lost 5 bases to trimming and J lost 4 bases; unmatched junction nucleotides: 8. The CDR3 runs to 15 residues. The germline V gene has CDR1 MNHEY and CDR2 SVGAGI. CDR3 loop: CASSPLELAGYEQYF. CDR3 nucleotide sequence: TGTGCCAGCAGTCCCCTCGAACTAGCGGGGTACGAGCAGTACTTC.

The chain joins TRBV24-1 to TRBJ1-2; 7 bases are a match to TRBD1. The V segment lost 5 bases and the J segment 2 bases; nucleotides outside the gene matches: 7. The CDR3 length is 15 residues. The germline V gene has CDR1 KGHDR and CDR2 SFDVKD. CDR3 in DNA: TGTGCCACCAGTGCCCGACAGGGAATGAACTATGGCTACACCTTC. Its protein product is CATSARQGMNYGYTF.

This clone has more than one count but fewer than ten. The rearrangement uses TRBV30 and TRBJ2-7; weak D call: TRBD2 (7 bases). V was pared by 0 bases and J by 6 bases, with 12 bases between. This CDR3 is 13 amino acids long. CDR1 is GTSNPN, CDR2 SVGIG, per germline (reference sequence). The CDR3 DNA is TGTGCCTGGAGTGTAGAGGGGGGGTCCGAGCAGTACTTC. Protein sequence: CAWSVEGGSEQYF.

The rearrangement joins TRBV28 to TRBJ1-1; D is unclear. The germline V and J ends were trimmed by 6 bases and 7 bases, with 15 bases remaining between them. The CDR3 totals 13 residues. Germline CDR1 is MDHEN and CDR2 is SYDVKM. CDR3 amino acids: CASRIHMGGEAFF. CDR3 nucleotides: TGTGCCAGCAGGATACACATGGGTGGTGAAGCTTTCTTT.

V gene TRBV5-1 combines with J gene TRBJ1-2; D gene uncertain. V was shortened by 4 bases and J by 8 bases, with 18 bases between the two germline ends. The germline CDR1 and CDR2 sequences are SGHRS and YFSETQ. The CDR3 covers 14 residues. In DNA form, the CDR3 reads TGCGCCAGCAGCCTGGCCGGGGAACTTGAGGGCTACACCTTC. Protein: CASSLAGELEGYTF. Supplemented by reference TRBV5-1 and TRBJ1-2, the full variable domain reads KAGVTQTPRYLIKTRGQQVTLSCSPISGHRSVSWYQQTPGQGLQFLFEYFSETQRNKGNFPGRFSGRQFSNSRSEMNVSTLELGDSALYLCASSLAGELEGYTFGSGTRLTVV.

The chain is built from TRBV27 and TRBJ1-6; 8 nucleotides line up with TRBD1. The germline gives CDR1 MNHEY, CDR2 SMNVEV (reference sequence). Unmatched junction bases numbered 8, after V lost 6 bases and J lost 10 bases. The CDR3 runs to 14 residues. Written as DNA, the CDR3 is TGTGCCAGCAGAGACAGGGGATCGAACTCACCCCTCCACTTT. This sequence encodes CASRDRGSNSPLHF.

The chain joins TRBV5-1 to TRBJ2-1, with D uncertain. V was clipped by 4 bases and J by 10 bases, with 12 bases between them. This CDR3 comprises 12 residues. Germline V gene sequence: CDR1 SGHRS, CDR2 YFSETQ. CDR3 in DNA: TGCGCCAGCAGCCTAGACCAGTACGAGCAGTTCTTC. Amino acid sequence: CASSLDQYEQFF.

This clone appeared a few times. J is TRBJ2-1 and V is TRBV6-5, with 9 bases matching TRBD2. V was pared by 6 bases and J by 7 bases, with 7 bases of the junction left unmatched. CDR1 MNHEY and CDR2 SVGAGI come from the germline V gene. There are 14 residues in the CDR3. CDR3 DNA sequence: TGTGCCAGCAGGAATGCGGGGGGGGTAAATGAGCAGTTCTTC. Its translation: CASRNAGGVNEQFF.

The chain links TRBV19 to TRBJ2-7, with D perhaps matching TRBD2 (5 bases). Germline CDR1 is LNHDA and CDR2 is SQIVND (reference sequence). The CDR3 length is 15 residues. With 6 bases removed from V and 5 bases from J, the gap between germline ends came to 20 bases. The CDR3 region has the DNA TGTGCCAGTAGAGACAACGGGGTAAGTTTGGACGAGCAGTACTTC. Translation gives CASRDNGVSLDEQYF.

This rearrangement joins TRBV6-1 to TRBJ2-7; 10 positions match TRBD2. This CDR3 is 17 amino acids long. Germline V lookup: CDR1 MNHNS, CDR2 SASEGT. The ends lost 0 bases at V and 7 bases at J; junction bases unmatched: 12. CDR3 DNA: TGTGCCAGCAGTGAAGCAGGCGGCAGCGGGAGGGCCGGGGAGCAGTACTTC. It codes for CASSEAGGSGRAGEQYF.

The genes are TRBV29-1 and TRBJ1-2; D unclear. Germline V gene lookup returns CDR1 SQVTM and CDR2 ANQGSEA. Trimming removed 1 base at V and 7 bases at J, with 13 bases between. This CDR3 is built from 13 residues. CDR3 protein: CSVEAVAGTGYTF. CDR3 DNA: TGCAGCGTTGAAGCCGTCGCGGGTACTGGCTACACCTTC.

The rearrangement links TRBV5-1 to TRBJ2-1; TRBD2 agrees at 9 bases. This CDR3 region has 17 residues. CDR1 and CDR2 from the germline V gene are SGHRS and YFSETQ. V lost 3 bases, J lost 4 bases, and 11 bases stayed unmatched. In nucleotides, the CDR3 is TGCGCCAGCAGCTCGGGGGGCACTAGCGGGTTATACAATGAGCAGTTCTTC. This sequence encodes CASSSGGTSGLYNEQFF.

The rearrangement links TRBV30 to TRBJ1-3; no firm D call. V lost 5 bases and J 0 bases, leaving 8 bases between the germline ends. The length of the CDR3 is 13 residues. Germline CDR1 and CDR2: GTSNPN and SVGIG (reference sequence). In DNA, the CDR3 is TGTGCCTGGGACCGACGCTCTGGAAACACCATATATTTT. This codes for CAWDRRSGNTIYF.